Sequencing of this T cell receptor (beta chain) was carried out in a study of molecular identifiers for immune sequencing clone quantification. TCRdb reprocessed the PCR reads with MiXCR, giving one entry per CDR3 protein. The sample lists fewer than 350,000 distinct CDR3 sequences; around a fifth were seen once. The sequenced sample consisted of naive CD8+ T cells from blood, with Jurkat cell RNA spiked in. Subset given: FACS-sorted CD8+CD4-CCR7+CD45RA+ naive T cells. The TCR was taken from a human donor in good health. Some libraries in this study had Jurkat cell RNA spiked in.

CDR3 residues: CSVEASAVKGYTF. CDR3 in DNA: TGCAGCGTTGAGGCATCGGCAGTTAAGGGCTACACCTTC. The chain has TRBV29-1 and TRBJ1-2; D not resolved. This CDR3 contains 13 residues. V was cut by 3 bases and J by 8 bases, with 16 bases left in between. Germline CDR1 and CDR2: SQVTM and ANQGSEA. Combining the CDR3 with reference TRBV29-1 and TRBJ1-2 gives the whole variable domain SAVISQKPSRDICQRGTSLTIQCQVDSQVTMMFWYRQQPGQSLTLIATANQGSEATYESGFVIDKFPISRPNLTFSTLTVSNMSPEDSSIYLCSVEASAVKGYTFGSGTRLTVV.